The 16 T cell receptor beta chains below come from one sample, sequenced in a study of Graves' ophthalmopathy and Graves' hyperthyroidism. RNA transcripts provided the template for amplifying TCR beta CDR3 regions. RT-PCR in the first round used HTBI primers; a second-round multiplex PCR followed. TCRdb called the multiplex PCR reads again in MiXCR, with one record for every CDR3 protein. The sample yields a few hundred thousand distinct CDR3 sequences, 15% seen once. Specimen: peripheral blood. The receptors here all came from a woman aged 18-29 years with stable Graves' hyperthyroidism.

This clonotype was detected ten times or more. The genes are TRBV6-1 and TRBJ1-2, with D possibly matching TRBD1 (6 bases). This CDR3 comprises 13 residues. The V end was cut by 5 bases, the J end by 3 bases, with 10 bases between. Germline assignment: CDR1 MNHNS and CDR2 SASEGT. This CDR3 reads CASSRDTYYGYTF. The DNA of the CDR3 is TGTGCCAGCAGTCGGGACACCTACTATGGCTACACCTTC.

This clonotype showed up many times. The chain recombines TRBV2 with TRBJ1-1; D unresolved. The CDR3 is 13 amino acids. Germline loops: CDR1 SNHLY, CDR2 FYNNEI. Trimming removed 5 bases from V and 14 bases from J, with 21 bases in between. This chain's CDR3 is CASSNSGSRGSFF. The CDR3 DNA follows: TGTGCCAGCAGTAACTCAGGTTCCCGTGGGTCCTTCTTT.

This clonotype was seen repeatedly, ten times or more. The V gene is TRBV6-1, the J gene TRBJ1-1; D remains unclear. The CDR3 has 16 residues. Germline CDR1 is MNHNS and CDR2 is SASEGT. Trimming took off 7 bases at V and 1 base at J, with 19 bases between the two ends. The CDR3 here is CASTPRSITENTEAFF. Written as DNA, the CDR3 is TGTGCCAGCACCCCCAGGTCGATAACAGAGAACACTGAAGCTTTCTTT.

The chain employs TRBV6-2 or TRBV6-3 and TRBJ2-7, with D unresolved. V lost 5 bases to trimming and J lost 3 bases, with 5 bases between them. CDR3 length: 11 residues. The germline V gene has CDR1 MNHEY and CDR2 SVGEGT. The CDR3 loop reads CASSVHYEQYF. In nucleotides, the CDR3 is TGTGCCAGCAGTGTCCACTACGAGCAGTACTTC.

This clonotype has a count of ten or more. DNA of the CDR3: TGTGCCAGCAGTTACCCCCTTTGGCCGAACACTGAAGCTTTCTTT. Translating gives CASSYPLWPNTEAFF. This rearrangement joins TRBV6-2 or TRBV6-3 to TRBJ1-1; D gene ambiguous. Germline assignment: CDR1 MNHEY and CDR2 SVGEGT. The CDR3 length is 15 residues. V lost 2 bases, J lost 1 base, and 11 bases lay in between.

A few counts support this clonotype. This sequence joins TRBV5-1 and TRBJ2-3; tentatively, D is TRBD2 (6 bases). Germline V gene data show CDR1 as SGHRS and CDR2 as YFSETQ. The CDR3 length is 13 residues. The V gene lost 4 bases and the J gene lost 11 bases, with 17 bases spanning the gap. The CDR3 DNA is TGCGCCAGCAGCACGGGACTTAGGGGAAAGCAGTATTTT. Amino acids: CASSTGLRGKQYF.

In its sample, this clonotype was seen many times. CDR3 amino acids: CASSEGQGWQETQYF. In DNA form, the CDR3 reads TGTGCCAGCAGTGAAGGTCAAGGTTGGCAAGAGACCCAGTACTTC. V and J are TRBV6-1 and TRBJ2-5; D remains unclear. The germline V and J ends were trimmed by 1 base and 2 bases, with 11 bases remaining between them. The CDR3 totals 15 residues. Germline values: CDR1 MNHNS, CDR2 SASEGT.

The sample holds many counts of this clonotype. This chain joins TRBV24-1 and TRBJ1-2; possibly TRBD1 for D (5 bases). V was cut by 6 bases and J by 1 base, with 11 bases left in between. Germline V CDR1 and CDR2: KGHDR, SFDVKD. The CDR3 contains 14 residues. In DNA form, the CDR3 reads TGTGCCACCAGTTTCGGGGGAGGTAACTATGGCTACACCTTC. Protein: CATSFGGGNYGYTF.

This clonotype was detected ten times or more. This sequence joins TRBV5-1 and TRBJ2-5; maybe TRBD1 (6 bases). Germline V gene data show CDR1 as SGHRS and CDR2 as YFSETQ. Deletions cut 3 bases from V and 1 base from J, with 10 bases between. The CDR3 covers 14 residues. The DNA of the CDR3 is TGCGCCAGCAGCTCGACAGGCACCCAAGAGACCCAGTACTTC. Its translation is CASSSTGTQETQYF.

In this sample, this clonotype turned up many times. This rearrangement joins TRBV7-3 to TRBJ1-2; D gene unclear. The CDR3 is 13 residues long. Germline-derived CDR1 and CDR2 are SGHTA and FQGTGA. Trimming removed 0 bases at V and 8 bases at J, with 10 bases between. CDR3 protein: CASSLTGEAGYTF. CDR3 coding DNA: TGTGCCAGCAGCTTAACGGGTGAGGCGGGCTACACCTTC.

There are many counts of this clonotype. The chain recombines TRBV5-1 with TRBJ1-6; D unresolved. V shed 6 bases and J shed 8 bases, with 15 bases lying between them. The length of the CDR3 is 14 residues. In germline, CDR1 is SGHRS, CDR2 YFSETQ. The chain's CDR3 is CASTPRGADSPLHF. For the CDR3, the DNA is TGCGCCAGCACCCCCCGGGGAGCTGATTCACCCCTCCACTTT.

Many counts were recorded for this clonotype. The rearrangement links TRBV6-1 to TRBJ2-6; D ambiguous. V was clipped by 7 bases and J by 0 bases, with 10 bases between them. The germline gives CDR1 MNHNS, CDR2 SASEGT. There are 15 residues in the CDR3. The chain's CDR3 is CASKHGTSGANVLTF. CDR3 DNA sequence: TGTGCCAGCAAGCACGGAACCTCTGGGGCCAACGTCCTGACTTTC.

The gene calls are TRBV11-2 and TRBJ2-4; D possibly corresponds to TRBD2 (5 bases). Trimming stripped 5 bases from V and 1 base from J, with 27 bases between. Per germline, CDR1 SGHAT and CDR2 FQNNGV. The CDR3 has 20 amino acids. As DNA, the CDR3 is TGTGCCAGCAGCCCCACCCTGGGGTCCTCCGGGGTGCTGGCCAAAAACATTCAGTACTTC. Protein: CASSPTLGSSGVLAKNIQYF. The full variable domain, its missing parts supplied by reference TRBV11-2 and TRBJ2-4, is EAGVAQSPRYKIIEKRQSVAFWCNPISGHATLYWYQQILGQGPKLLIQFQNNGVVDDSQLPKDRFSAERLKGVDSTLKIQPAKLEDSAVYLCASSPTLGSSGVLAKNIQYFGAGTRLSVL.

DNA for the CDR3: TGTGCCAGCAGTTACTCAAAACTAGTTGAGCAGTACTTC. It yields the protein CASSYSKLVEQYF. The gene calls are TRBV6-5 and TRBJ2-7, with D maybe TRBD2 (5 bases). Germline V gives CDR1 MNHEY, CDR2 SVGAGI. The V end was cut by 0 bases, the J end by 7 bases, with 10 bases between. This CDR3 has 13 amino acids.

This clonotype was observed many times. Written as DNA, the CDR3 is TGTGCCAGCAGCTTCCGGGACTCCTACGAGCAGTACTTC. Its translation is CASSFRDSYEQYF. The chain links TRBV7-9 to TRBJ2-7; TRBD2 is a possible D gene (5 bases). The CDR3 has 13 residues. Looked up from germline, CDR1 is SEHNR and CDR2 is FQNEAQ (reference sequence). Trimming removed 3 bases from V and 0 bases from J, with 6 bases in between.

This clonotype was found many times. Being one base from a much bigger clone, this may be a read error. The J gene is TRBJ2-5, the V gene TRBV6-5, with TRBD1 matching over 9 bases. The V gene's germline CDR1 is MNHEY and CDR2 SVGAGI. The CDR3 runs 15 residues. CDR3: CASSYWGQGQETKYF. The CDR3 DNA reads TGTGCCAGCAGTTACTGGGGACAGGGCCAAGAGACCAAGTACTTC.